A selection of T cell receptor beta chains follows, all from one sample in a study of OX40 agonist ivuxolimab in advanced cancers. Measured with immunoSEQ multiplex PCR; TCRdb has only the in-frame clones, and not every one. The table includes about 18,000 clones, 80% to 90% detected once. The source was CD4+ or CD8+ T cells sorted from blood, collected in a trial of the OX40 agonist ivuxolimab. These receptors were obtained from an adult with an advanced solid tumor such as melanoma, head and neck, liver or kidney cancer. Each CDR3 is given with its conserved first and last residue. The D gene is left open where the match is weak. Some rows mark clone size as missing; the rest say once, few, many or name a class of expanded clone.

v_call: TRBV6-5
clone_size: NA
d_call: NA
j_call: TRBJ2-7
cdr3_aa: CASSPDRYKQYF
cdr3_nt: TGTGCCAGCAGTCCCGACCGGTACAAGCAGTACTTC

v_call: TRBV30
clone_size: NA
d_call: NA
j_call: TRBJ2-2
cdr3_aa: CAWGADGELFF
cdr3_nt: TGTGCCTGGGGGGCCGACGGGGAGCTGTTTTTT

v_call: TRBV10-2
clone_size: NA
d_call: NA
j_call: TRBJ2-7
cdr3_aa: CASSVSRELGEQYF
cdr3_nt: TGCGCCAGCAGTGTGAGCAGGGAGTTGGGCGAGCAGTACTTC

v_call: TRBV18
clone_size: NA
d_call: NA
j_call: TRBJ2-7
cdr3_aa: CASSPPLQGYEQYF
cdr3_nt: TGTGCCAGCTCACCACCGTTGCAGGGGTACGAGCAGTACTTC

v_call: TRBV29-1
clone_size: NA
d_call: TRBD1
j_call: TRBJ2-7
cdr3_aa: CSVESGRGTFEQYF
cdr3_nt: TGCAGCGTTGAATCGGGCAGGGGGACGTTCGAGCAGTACTTC

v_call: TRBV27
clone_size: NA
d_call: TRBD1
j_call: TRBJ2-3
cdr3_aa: CASSFLRGPYSTDTQYF
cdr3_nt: TGTGCCAGCAGTTTTCTTAGGGGGCCATATAGCACAGATACGCAGTATTTT

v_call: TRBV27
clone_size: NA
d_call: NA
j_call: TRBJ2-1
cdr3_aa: CASSLSGIYNEQFF
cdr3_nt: TGTGCCAGCAGTTTATCCGGGATTTACAATGAGCAGTTCTTC

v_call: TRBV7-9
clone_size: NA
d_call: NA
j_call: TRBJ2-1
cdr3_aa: CASSLVGTEQFF
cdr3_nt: TGTGCCAGCAGCTTAGTGGGCACAGAGCAGTTCTTC

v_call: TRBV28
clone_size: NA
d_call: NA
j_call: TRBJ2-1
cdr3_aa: CASRPPGAINEQFF
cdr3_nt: TGTGCCAGCAGACCCCCAGGGGCGATCAATGAGCAGTTCTTC

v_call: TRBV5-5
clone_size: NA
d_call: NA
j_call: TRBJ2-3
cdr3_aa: CASSSQGFTDTQYF
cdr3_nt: TGTGCCAGCAGCTCGCAGGGGTTTACAGATACGCAGTATTTT

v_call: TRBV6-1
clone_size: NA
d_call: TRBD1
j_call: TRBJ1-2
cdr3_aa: CASNLQGAGYGYTF
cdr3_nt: TGTGCCTCCAACTTACAGGGGGCAGGGTATGGCTACACCTTC

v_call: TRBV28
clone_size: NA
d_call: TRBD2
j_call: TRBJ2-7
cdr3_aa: CASSGLDEQYF
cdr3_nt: TGTGCCAGCAGTGGACTAGACGAGCAGTACTTC

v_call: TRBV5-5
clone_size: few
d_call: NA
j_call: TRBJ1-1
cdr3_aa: CASSPRGTEAFF
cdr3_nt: TGTGCCAGCAGTCCCAGGGGAACTGAAGCTTTCTTT

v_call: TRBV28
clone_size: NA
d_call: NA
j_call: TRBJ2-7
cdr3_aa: CASSRVGDVIYEQYF
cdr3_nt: TGTGCCAGCAGTAGAGTCGGGGATGTAATTTACGAGCAGTACTTC

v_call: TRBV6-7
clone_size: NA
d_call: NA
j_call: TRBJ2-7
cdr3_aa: CASSISMSPYEQYF
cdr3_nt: TGTGCCAGCAGTATAAGTATGTCCCCCTACGAGCAGTACTTC

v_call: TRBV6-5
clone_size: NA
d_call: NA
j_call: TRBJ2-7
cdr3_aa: CASTPPGSYEQYF
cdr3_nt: TGTGCCAGCACCCCCCCCGGCTCCTACGAGCAGTACTTC

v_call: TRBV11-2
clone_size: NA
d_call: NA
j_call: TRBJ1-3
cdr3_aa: CASRVGVTGNTIYF
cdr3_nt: TGTGCCAGCAGGGTCGGTGTAACTGGAAACACCATATATTTT

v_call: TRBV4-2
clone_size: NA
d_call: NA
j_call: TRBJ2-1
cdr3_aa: CASSQERGISYNEQFF
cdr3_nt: TGTGCCAGCAGCCAAGAACGCGGGATCTCCTACAATGAGCAGTTCTTC

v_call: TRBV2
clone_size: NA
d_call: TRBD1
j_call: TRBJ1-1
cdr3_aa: CASSEGQLAAFF
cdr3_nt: TGTGCCAGCAGTGAGGGACAGCTAGCTGCTTTCTTT

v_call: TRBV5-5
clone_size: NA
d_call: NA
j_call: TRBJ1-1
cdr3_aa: CASSIGQFEAFF
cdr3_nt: TGCGCCAGCAGCATCGGACAGTTTGAAGCTTTCTTT

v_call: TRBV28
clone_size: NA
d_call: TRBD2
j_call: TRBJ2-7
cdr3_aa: CASSRTSGRGEQYF
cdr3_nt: TGTGCCAGCAGCCGGACTAGCGGGAGAGGCGAGCAGTACTTC

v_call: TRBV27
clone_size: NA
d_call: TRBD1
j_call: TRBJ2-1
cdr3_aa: CASRVRGRNSYNEQFF
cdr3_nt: TGTGCCAGCAGGGTCAGGGGGCGCAACTCCTACAATGAGCAGTTCTTC

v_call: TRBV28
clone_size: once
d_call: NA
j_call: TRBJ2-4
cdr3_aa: CASSFGGAGQYF
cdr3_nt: TGTGCCAGCAGTTTTGGGGGGGCCGGGCAGTACTTC

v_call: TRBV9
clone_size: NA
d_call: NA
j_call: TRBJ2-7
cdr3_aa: CASSVGVGTLGEQYF
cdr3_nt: TGTGCCAGCAGCGTAGGCGTCGGAACACTGGGGGAGCAGTACTTC

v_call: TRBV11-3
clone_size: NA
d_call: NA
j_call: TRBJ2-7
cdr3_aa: CASSLRGPAYEQYF
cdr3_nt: TGTGCCAGCAGCTTACGCGGGCCAGCCTACGAGCAGTACTTC

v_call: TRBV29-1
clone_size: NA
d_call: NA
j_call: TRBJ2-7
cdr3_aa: CSVRDTDYEQYF
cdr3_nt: TGCAGCGTCCGGGACACAGACTACGAGCAGTACTTC

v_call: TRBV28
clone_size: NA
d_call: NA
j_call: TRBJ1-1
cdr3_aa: CASSYPWEDTEAFF
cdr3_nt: TGTGCCAGCAGTTATCCCTGGGAGGACACTGAAGCTTTCTTT

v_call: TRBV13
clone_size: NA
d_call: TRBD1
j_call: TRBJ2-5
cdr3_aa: CASSSRDRGPQETQYF
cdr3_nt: TGTGCCAGCAGCTCCCGGGACAGGGGGCCCCAAGAGACCCAGTACTTC

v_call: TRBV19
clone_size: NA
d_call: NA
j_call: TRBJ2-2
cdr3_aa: CASKGNTGELFF
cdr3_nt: TGTGCCAGTAAGGGGAACACCGGGGAGCTGTTTTTT

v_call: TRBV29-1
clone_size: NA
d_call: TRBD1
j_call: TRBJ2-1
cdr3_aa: CSVESQDRETYNEQFF
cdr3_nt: TGCAGCGTTGAGTCACAGGACAGGGAGACCTACAATGAGCAGTTCTTC

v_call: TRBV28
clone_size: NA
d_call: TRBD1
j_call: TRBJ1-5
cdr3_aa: CASSPGTDSNQPQHF
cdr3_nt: TGTGCCAGCAGCCCCGGGACAGATAGCAATCAGCCCCAGCATTTT

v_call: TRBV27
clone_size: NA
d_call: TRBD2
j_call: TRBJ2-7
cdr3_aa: CASNPSGPSYEQYF
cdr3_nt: TGTGCCAGCAACCCTAGCGGGCCCTCCTACGAGCAGTACTTC

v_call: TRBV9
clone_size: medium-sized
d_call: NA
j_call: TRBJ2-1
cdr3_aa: CASSVDRLEDEQFF
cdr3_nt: TGTGCCAGCAGCGTAGATAGGTTGGAGGATGAGCAGTTCTTC

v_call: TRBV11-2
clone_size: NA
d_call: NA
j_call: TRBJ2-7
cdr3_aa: CASSPWGDNSYEQYF
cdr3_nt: TGTGCCAGCAGCCCCTGGGGGGACAACTCCTACGAGCAGTACTTC

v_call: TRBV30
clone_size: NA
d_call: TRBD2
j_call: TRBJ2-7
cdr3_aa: CAWSWGTSGRVFPYEQYF
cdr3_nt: TGTGCCTGGAGTTGGGGGACTAGCGGGAGGGTCTTCCCCTACGAGCAGTACTTC

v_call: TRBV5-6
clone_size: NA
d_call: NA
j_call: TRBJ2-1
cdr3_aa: CASSQSSYNEQFF
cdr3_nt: TGTGCCAGCAGTCAGAGCTCCTACAATGAGCAGTTCTTC

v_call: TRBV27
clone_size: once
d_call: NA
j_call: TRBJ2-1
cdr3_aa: CASSLSVYYNEQFF
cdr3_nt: TGTGCCAGCAGTTTGAGCGTCTACTACAATGAGCAGTTCTTC

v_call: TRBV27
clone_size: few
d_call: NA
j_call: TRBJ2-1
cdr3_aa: CASYHGLRNEQFF
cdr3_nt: TGTGCCAGCTATCACGGTTTACGCAATGAGCAGTTCTTC

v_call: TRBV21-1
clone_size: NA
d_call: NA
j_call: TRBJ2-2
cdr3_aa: CASSKGALAGDGAGAGELFF
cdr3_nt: TGTGCCAGCAGCAAGGGGGCTTTAGCGGGAGACGGGGCCGGGGCCGGGGAGCTGTTTTTT

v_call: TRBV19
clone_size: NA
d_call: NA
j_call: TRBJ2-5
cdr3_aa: CASSSLTGLLETQYF
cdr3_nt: TGTGCCAGTAGTTCCCTGACCGGGCTCCTGGAGACCCAGTACTTC

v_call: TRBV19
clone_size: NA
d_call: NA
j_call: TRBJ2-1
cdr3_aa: CASSIGARGYEQFF
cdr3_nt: TGTGCCAGTAGTATAGGAGCTAGAGGCTATGAGCAGTTCTTC

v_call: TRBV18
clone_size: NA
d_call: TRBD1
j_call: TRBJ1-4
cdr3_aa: CASSPGTGRRDYEKLFF
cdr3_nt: TGTGCCAGCTCACCCGGGACAGGGCGGAGAGATTATGAAAAACTGTTTTTT

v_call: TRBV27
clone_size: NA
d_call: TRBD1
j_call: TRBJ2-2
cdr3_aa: CASSTVPGQGAGELFF
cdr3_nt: TGTGCCAGCAGTACAGTCCCGGGACAGGGGGCCGGGGAGCTGTTTTTT

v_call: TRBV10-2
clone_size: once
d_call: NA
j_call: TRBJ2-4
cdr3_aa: CASRQTGSPVDQYF
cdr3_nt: TGCGCCAGCCGACAGACAGGATCGCCTGTCGATCAGTACTTC

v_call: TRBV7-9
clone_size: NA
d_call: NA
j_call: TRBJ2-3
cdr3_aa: CASSLVGPRGADTQYF
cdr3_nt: TGTGCCAGCAGCTTAGTCGGGCCTAGGGGGGCAGATACGCAGTATTTT

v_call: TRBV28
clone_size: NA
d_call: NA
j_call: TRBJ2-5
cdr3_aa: CASCKTGLETQYF
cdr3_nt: TGTGCCAGCTGTAAGACAGGACTGGAGACCCAGTACTTC

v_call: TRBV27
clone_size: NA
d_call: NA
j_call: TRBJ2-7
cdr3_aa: CASSPVSSSYEQYF
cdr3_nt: TGTGCCAGCAGTCCAGTCTCGAGCTCCTACGAGCAGTACTTC

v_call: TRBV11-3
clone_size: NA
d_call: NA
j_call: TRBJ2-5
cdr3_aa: CASATRGGPDPETQYF
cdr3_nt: TGTGCCAGCGCGACTAGGGGGGGGCCAGACCCAGAGACCCAGTACTTC

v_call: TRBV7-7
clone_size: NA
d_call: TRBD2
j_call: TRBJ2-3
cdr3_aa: CASSPGLAGGYDTQYF
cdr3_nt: TGTGCTAGCAGCCCGGGACTAGCGGGAGGATATGATACGCAGTATTTT